The 21 T cell receptor beta chains given below trace back to one sample, sequenced in a study of PD-L1 blockade in urothelial cancer. TCRdb keeps only in-frame clones here, not all; method: immunoSEQ multiplex PCR. This table holds 20,000 to 30,000 clones, about 88% found once. The sequenced sample was PBMCs, obtained around atezolizumab (anti-PD-L1) treatment. These receptors were obtained from a man aged 60 to 75 with urothelial cancer.

The V gene is TRBV2, the J gene TRBJ1-2, with 10 positions matching TRBD1. The germline CDR1 and CDR2 sequences are SNHLY and FYNNEI. The CDR3 runs to 13 residues. Trimming took 4 bases from V and 5 from J; bases not matched to a gene: 1. The CDR3: CASSAGQGYGYTF. The CDR3 coding sequence is TGTGCCAGCAGTGCGGGACAGGGGTATGGCTACACCTTC. Filled out from reference TRBV2 and TRBJ1-2, the complete variable domain reads EPEVTQTPSHQVTQMGQEVILRCVPISNHLYFYWYRQILGQKVEFLVSFYNNEISEKSEIFDDQFSVERPDGSNFTLKIRSTKLEDSAMYFCASSAGQGYGYTFGSGTRLTVV.

J is TRBJ2-1 and V is TRBV12-1; the tabulated D call, TRBD2, remains unverified against the DNA. TRBV12-1 is a pseudogene segment. The CDR3 loop spans 13 amino acids. The CDR3 DNA sequence: TGTGCCAGCAGCGTAAGACTAGCAGATGAGCAGTTCTTC. It encodes CASSVRLADEQFF.

The rearrangement links TRBV11-3 to TRBJ2-2; 9 bases are a match to TRBD2. Germline CDR1 reads SGHNT; CDR2 reads YENEEA. CDR3 size: 17 residues. V lost 4 bases to trimming and J lost 6 bases; unmatched junction nucleotides: 12. The CDR3 DNA sequence: TGTGCCAGCAGCTCAAGTCCTAGCGGGATGGTAGCCGGGGAGCTGTTTTTT. This sequence encodes CASSSSPSGMVAGELFF.

The chain recombines TRBV7-2 with TRBJ1-2; 12 bases align to TRBD1. Looked up from germline, CDR1 is SGHTA and CDR2 is FQGNSA. Losses at the gene ends were 2 bases for V and 8 bases for J; bases not matched to a gene: 6. This CDR3 comprises 15 residues. The CDR3 loop is CASSLSGQGARGYTF. The CDR3 DNA is TGTGCCAGCAGCTTATCGGGACAGGGGGCGAGAGGCTACACCTTC. Using reference TRBV7-2 and TRBJ1-2 for the parts outside the CDR3, the full variable domain is GAGVSQSPSNKVTEKGKDVELRCDPISGHTALYWYRQSLGQGLEFLIYFQGNSAPDKSGLPSDRFSAERTGGSVSTLTIQRTQQEDSAVYLCASSLSGQGARGYTFGSGTRLTVV.

This clone has only a few counts. The chain employs TRBV2 and TRBJ2-7; D perhaps matches TRBD1 (5 bases). Germline loops: CDR1 SNHLY, CDR2 FYNNEI. The CDR3 is 17 amino acids. V was trimmed by 2 bases and J by 0 bases, leaving 17 bases between them. This chain's CDR3 is CASSELWGQVSSYEQYF. In nucleotides, the CDR3 is TGTGCCAGCAGTGAACTCTGGGGCCAAGTGAGCTCCTACGAGCAGTACTTC.

V usage is TRBV28 and J usage is TRBJ1-2; TRBD1 might be the D (6 bases). V was clipped by 2 bases and J by 5 bases, with 18 bases between them. The CDR3 runs 16 residues. Germline values: CDR1 MDHEN, CDR2 SYDVKM. The CDR3 reads CASSLIRLQGSYGYTF. Here the CDR3 DNA reads TGTGCCAGCAGTTTAATAAGACTCCAGGGGTCTTATGGCTACACCTTC.

J is TRBJ2-3 and V is TRBV6-6; 7 positions agree with TRBD1. The V segment lost 6 bases and the J segment 12 bases; nucleotides outside the gene matches: 12. The CDR3 length is 13 residues. The V gene's germline CDR1 is MNHNY and CDR2 SVGAGI (reference sequence). Here the CDR3 reads CASSPLVTGRQYF. Written as DNA, the CDR3 is TGTGCCAGCAGCCCCCTCGTGACAGGGCGACAGTATTTT.

The genes are TRBV2 and TRBJ1-5; D is perhaps TRBD1 (6 bases). The CDR3 runs to 14 residues. The germline V gene has CDR1 SNHLY and CDR2 FYNNEI. V shed 4 bases and J shed 2 bases, with 9 bases lying between them. Written as DNA, the CDR3 is TGTGCCAGCAGTGTCGACAGGCGCAATCAGCCCCAGCATTTT. It specifies CASSVDRRNQPQHF.

The chain uses TRBV19 and TRBJ1-3, with D possibly being TRBD1 (5 bases). This CDR3 has 15 amino acids. V gave up 6 bases and J gave up 0 bases, with 12 bases separating them. Germline V lookup: CDR1 LNHDA, CDR2 SQIVND (reference sequence). The CDR3 DNA follows: TGTGCCAGTAGCCCCTCCAGGGACTCTGGAAACACCATATATTTT. Protein sequence: CASSPSRDSGNTIYF.

This clone was recorded only once. The J gene is TRBJ1-1, the V gene TRBV11-1; 8 nucleotides agree with TRBD1. The V gene end was trimmed by 6 bases and the J gene end by 5 bases; junction bases not matched to a gene: 14. The V gene's germline CDR1 is SGHAT and CDR2 FQDESV (reference sequence). CDR3 length: 16 amino acids. The CDR3 here is CASSPSHDRGRTEAFF. The DNA of the CDR3 is TGTGCCAGCAGTCCGTCCCACGACAGGGGTCGGACTGAAGCTTTCTTT.

The chain recombines TRBV30 with TRBJ2-1; 8 bases are a match to TRBD2. This CDR3 has 15 residues. CDR1 and CDR2 from the germline V gene are GTSNPN and SVGIG (reference sequence). Germline trimming cut 0 bases from V and 2 bases from J; bases unmatched to any gene: 3. Written as DNA, the CDR3 is TGTGCCTGGAGTGTCGGGACTAGTGCCTACAATGAGCAGTTCTTC. Its translation: CAWSVGTSAYNEQFF.

V and J are TRBV7-9 and TRBJ2-2; 8 bases are a match to TRBD1. The CDR3 has 15 amino acids. V was clipped by 3 bases and J by 6 bases; unmatched bases: 6. The germline CDR1 and CDR2 sequences are SEHNR and FQNEAQ (reference sequence). DNA of the CDR3: TGTGCCAGCAGCTTTACCCAGGGGGCCTCCGGGGAGCTGTTTTTT. This gives the protein CASSFTQGASGELFF.

This chain links TRBV5-1 with TRBJ2-7; D not certain. Per the germline V gene, CDR1 is SGHRS and CDR2 is YFSETQ. CDR3 size: 13 residues. V was shortened by 4 bases and J by 0 bases, with 8 bases between the two germline ends. The CDR3 DNA reads TGCGCCAGCAGCCTTCAGAACTCCTACGAGCAGTACTTC. Its protein is CASSLQNSYEQYF.

The genes are TRBV6-5 and TRBJ1-2, with 8 bases identical to TRBD1. The junction had 13 bases not matched to a gene; V was cut back by 5 bases and J by 8 bases. The CDR3 has 15 residues. In germline, CDR1 is MNHEY, CDR2 SVGAGI. This CDR3 is CASSTRTGLARGYTF. The CDR3 DNA sequence: TGTGCCAGCAGTACTAGGACAGGGCTTGCTCGCGGCTACACCTTC.

This clone has only one observation. This chain links TRBV18 with TRBJ1-3; possibly TRBD1 for D (6 bases). Germline CDR1 and CDR2: KGHSH and LQKENI. This CDR3 has 15 amino acids. The V end lost 3 bases, the J end lost 4 bases, and 13 bases lay between the germline ends. CDR3 coding DNA: TGTGCCAGCTCACCTTATTCAGGGGAAGGAAACACCATATATTTT. Protein sequence: CASSPYSGEGNTIYF.

This chain joins TRBV7-3 and TRBJ1-6, with D uncertain. The CDR3 length is 13 residues. CDR1 and CDR2 from the germline V gene are SGHTA and FQGTGA. The V gene lost 3 bases and the J gene lost 10 bases, with 10 bases spanning the gap. CDR3 amino acids: CASSLRERSPLHF. The CDR3 coding sequence is TGTGCCAGCAGCTTGAGGGAGCGCTCACCCCTCCACTTT.

V gene TRBV5-1 combines with J gene TRBJ2-3; 10 bases match TRBD1. The CDR3 covers 15 residues. Germline CDR1 SGHRS, CDR2 YFSETQ. Germline trimming cut 5 bases from V and 0 bases from J; bases unmatched to any gene: 3. CDR3 protein: CASRRTGGSTDTQYF. CDR3 nucleotides: TGCGCCAGCAGGCGGACAGGGGGAAGCACAGATACGCAGTATTTT.

This chain uses TRBV5-8 with TRBJ1-5; D is ambiguous. The V and J ends lost 0 bases and 0 bases respectively, with 7 bases between them. In germline, CDR1 is SGHTS, CDR2 YDEGEE. This CDR3 has 15 amino acids. The CDR3 DNA is TGTGCCAGCAGCTTGGCAGGATATAGCAATCAGCCCCAGCATTTT. Its translation is CASSLAGYSNQPQHF.

This clone showed up just a few times. Compared with germline, one end of the junction differs, possibly owing to a read error. The chain joins TRBV7-7 to TRBJ2-7; 9 bases agree with TRBD2. This CDR3 is 15 amino acids long. CDR1 and CDR2 (germline): SSHAT, FNYEAQ (reference sequence). Here the CDR3 reads CASSLGRREGDEQYF. The CDR3 bases are TGTGCTAGCAGCTTAGGACGGCGGGAGGGGGACGAGCAGTACTTC.

V is TRBV5-1 and J is TRBJ2-5; D may be TRBD2 (5 bases). Trimming left V 5 bases short and J 2 bases short, with 10 bases between. Germline lookup yields CDR1 SGHRS and CDR2 YFSETQ. The CDR3 length is 13 residues. Here the CDR3 reads CASSIRTQETQYF. CDR3 in DNA: TGCGCCAGCAGTATAAGGACTCAAGAGACCCAGTACTTC.

The chain recombines TRBV30 with TRBJ1-1, with a possible D match to TRBD1 (5 bases). CDR1 and CDR2 from the germline V gene are GTSNPN and SVGIG (reference sequence). Trimming left V 4 bases short and J 0 bases short, with 12 bases between. The CDR3 runs 14 residues. Written as DNA, the CDR3 is TGTGCCTGGACATTGGGGGGGGTGAACACTGAAGCTTTCTTT. Residues: CAWTLGGVNTEAFF.